The 26 T cell receptor beta chains listed next were all sequenced from one sample in a study of T cell repertoires in cytomegalovirus infection (dated by TCRdb to the late 2010s). This specimen's treatment or condition label, interpreted: in vitro stimulation with specific CMV peptide epitopes to enrich CMV-specific T cells. These TCRs' antigens remain unknown. Sequencing was carried out with an Illumina HiSeq 1500. TCRdb passed the public sequencing reads through fastp at Q25 and MiXCR, retaining productive beta sequences. Rows with one shared CDR3 protein collapse into an entry with the most common genes and DNA. The table for this sample lists fewer than 1,000,000 distinct CDR3 sequences; 30% to 40% of them were counted only once. The ten largest account for 11% to 15% of the sample. The sample here was cultured CD8+ T cells from PBMCs, taken from culture after CMV antigen stimulation. These receptors were obtained from a human donor in good health (CMV status not recorded). Some clones in this sample may be carry-over from other donors' samples.

The V and J genes are TRBV19 and TRBJ2-3; D possibly corresponds to TRBD2 (5 bases). Trimming removed 8 bases at V and 2 bases at J, with 8 bases between. Germline V gene sequence: CDR1 LNHDA, CDR2 SQIVND (reference sequence). The CDR3 spans 12 residues. CDR3 in amino acids: CASADYTDTQYF. CDR3 bases: TGTGCCAGTGCAGACTACACAGATACGCAGTATTTT.

The chain joins TRBV4-1 to TRBJ2-3; D may correspond to TRBD1 or TRBD2 (6 bases each). V was pared by 0 bases and J by 1 base, with 17 bases between. The CDR3 is made up of 18 amino acids. Germline V gene sequence: CDR1 MGHRA, CDR2 YSYEKL. The CDR3 nucleotides read TGCGCCAGCAGCCAAGAGGGAATTGTGGGGGGCGGCACAGATACGCAGTATTTT. The encoded protein is CASSQEGIVGGGTDTQYF.

The chain carries TRBV7-6 and TRBJ2-7; TRBD1 matches 8 bases. The junction had 5 bases not matched to a gene; V was cut back by 1 base and J by 3 bases. Germline CDR1 SGHVS, CDR2 FNYEAQ. The CDR3 runs 15 residues. The CDR3 region is CASSLGTGGFYEQYF. The CDR3 coding sequence is TGTGCCAGCAGCTTAGGTACAGGGGGATTCTACGAGCAGTACTTC.

On this clonotype: Its ends do not fully match the called genes, so a read error is possible. V and J are TRBV4-2 and TRBJ2-7; D is possibly TRBD2 (7 bases). CDR1 is LGHNA and CDR2 is YNFKEQ in the germline V gene. The CDR3 contains 14 residues. This CDR3 is CASSGGGSLSPLDF. CDR3 nucleotides: TGTGCCAGCAGCGGGGGGGGCAGTCTGAGCCCCCTGGACTTC.

The sample holds a few counts of this clonotype. This rearrangement joins TRBV27 to TRBJ2-7; 9 nucleotides line up with TRBD1. CDR1 is MNHEY and CDR2 is SMNVEV in the germline V gene (reference sequence). The CDR3 extends over 14 amino acids. V lost 3 bases and J lost 9; bases outside the gene matches: 9. CDR3 protein: CASSFSGTGKAQYF. In DNA form, the CDR3 reads TGTGCCAGCAGTTTTTCCGGGACAGGGAAGGCGCAGTACTTC.

The chain uses TRBV11-2 and TRBJ2-1; D is unresolved. Trimming took off 1 base at V and 10 bases at J, with 5 bases between the two ends. Germline V gene data show CDR1 as SGHAT and CDR2 as FQNNGV. This CDR3 comprises 11 residues. The CDR3 region has the DNA TGTGCCAGCAGCTTAGTCGCGGAGCAGTTCTTC. It codes for CASSLVAEQFF.

The chain uses TRBV7-9 and TRBJ2-3, with a weak D call TRBD1 (6 bases). Germline-derived CDR1 and CDR2 are SEHNR and FQNEAQ (reference sequence). The length of the CDR3 is 15 residues. Between the trimmed V and J ends, which lost 2 bases and 2 bases, there was a span of 11 bases. The CDR3 bases are TGTGCCAGCAGCTTAAGGGGGACCGACACAGATACGCAGTATTTT. Protein product: CASSLRGTDTDTQYF. Full variable domain (rest looked up from reference TRBV7-9 and TRBJ2-3): DTGVSQNPRHKITKRGQNVTFRCDPISEHNRLYWYRQTLGQGPEFLTYFQNEAQLEKSRLLSDRFSAERPKGSFSTLEIQRTEQGDSAMYLCASSLRGTDTDTQYFGPGTRLTVL.

CDR3: CASGNLPGQLNTGELFF. CDR3 bases: TGTGCCAGCGGAAACCTTCCCGGACAGCTGAACACCGGGGAGCTGTTTTTT. This chain connects TRBV9 to TRBJ2-2; possibly TRBD1 for D (6 bases). The V gene lost 7 bases and the J gene lost 1 base, with 20 bases spanning the gap. This CDR3 has 17 amino acids. In germline, CDR1 is SGDLS, CDR2 YYNGEE.

Of note for this clonotype: Mismatch with germline at one junction end may stem from a read error. CDR3 sequence reads: CASGQEMYTEAFF. CDR3 nucleotides: TGCGCCAGCGGCCAAGAGATGTACACTGAAGCTTTCTTT. This chain connects TRBV4-1 to TRBJ1-1, with no clear D. The CDR3 runs to 13 residues. Germline V gene sequence: CDR1 MGHRA, CDR2 YSYEKL.

This chain links TRBV29-1 with TRBJ2-1; 10 bases agree with TRBD2. Germline V CDR1 and CDR2: SQVTM, ANQGSEA. This CDR3 has 17 amino acids. Trimming at V came to 0 bases and at J to 8 bases, leaving 13 bases not matched to a gene. Here the CDR3 reads CSVEDEGASGGAYEQFF. CDR3 sequence (DNA): TGCAGCGTTGAAGATGAAGGAGCAAGCGGGGGGGCTTATGAGCAGTTCTTC.

The V gene is TRBV4-1, the J gene TRBJ2-5, with 7 bases aligning to TRBD2. CDR1 and CDR2 from the germline V gene are MGHRA and YSYEKL. This CDR3 contains 15 residues. Losses at the gene ends were 0 bases for V and 5 bases for J; bases not matched to a gene: 6. CDR3 protein: CASSQDPGGFETQYF. DNA of the CDR3: TGCGCCAGCAGCCAAGATCCCGGGGGGTTCGAGACCCAGTACTTC.

This clonotype has at least ten counts. V and J are TRBV7-2 and TRBJ2-5, with 12 bases aligning to TRBD2. V shed 0 bases, J shed 0 bases, and the junction held 5 bases outside the gene matches. This CDR3 spans 18 amino acids. Germline CDR1 is SGHTA and CDR2 is FQGNSA. This CDR3 reads CASSLALAGGPYQETQYF. In DNA, the CDR3 is TGTGCCAGCAGCTTAGCACTAGCGGGGGGCCCATACCAAGAGACCCAGTACTTC.

The chain employs TRBV7-2 and TRBJ1-2, with D perhaps TRBD1 (6 bases). This CDR3 has 15 residues. Trimming cost V 1 base and J 0 bases, with 9 bases left between them. Germline assignment: CDR1 SGHTA and CDR2 FQGNSA. The CDR3 coding sequence is TGTGCCAGCAGCTTAGGGGACATTACTAACTATGGCTACACCTTC. Amino acids: CASSLGDITNYGYTF.

This clonotype has just a few counts. This chain uses TRBV24-1 with TRBJ1-2; D uncertain. The CDR3 loop spans 14 amino acids. V shed 7 bases and J shed 7 bases, with 18 bases lying between them. CDR1 and CDR2 (germline): KGHDR, SFDVKD. The DNA for the CDR3 is TGTGCCACCAGGGCCGAGGGTTCAAATGGTGGCTACACCTTC. This gives the protein CATRAEGSNGGYTF.

Only a few counts were recorded for this clonotype. Written as DNA, the CDR3 is TGTGCCAGCAGCCAAGAATTGGGGGATCAGCCCCAGCATTTT. This codes for CASSQELGDQPQHF. The rearrangement uses TRBV4-2 and TRBJ1-5, with a weak D call TRBD1 (5 bases). The length of the CDR3 is 14 residues. Germline V gene sequence: CDR1 LGHNA, CDR2 YNFKEQ. Trimming cost V 0 bases and J 5 bases, with 8 bases left between them.

The table lists this clonotype with a few counts. DNA for the CDR3: TGTGCTAGTGGCACGTGGGGGGATCAGCCCCAGCATTTT. It encodes CASGTWGDQPQHF. This chain connects TRBV12-5 to TRBJ1-5; maybe TRBD1 (5 bases). V lost 6 bases, J lost 5 bases, and 11 bases lay in between. This CDR3 has 13 amino acids. In germline, CDR1 is LGHNT, CDR2 FRNRAP.

On this clonotype: A much larger clone lies a single base off, so this may be a read error. The chain employs TRBV7-6 and TRBJ2-3, with D unclear. The CDR3 extends over 15 amino acids. Deletions cut 5 bases from V and 0 bases from J, with 12 bases between. Germline V gene data show CDR1 as SGHVS and CDR2 as FNYEAQ. DNA of the CDR3: TGTGCCAGCAGCCCCGACTTCACTAGCACAGATACGCAGTATTTT. Protein product: CASSPDFTSTDTQYF.

This clonotype was detected a few times. CDR3: CASSLRARSTGELFF. The CDR3, as DNA: TGTGCCAGCAGCTTAAGGGCCAGGAGCACCGGGGAGCTGTTTTTT. J is TRBJ2-2 and V is TRBV13; no clear D. From germline, CDR1 is PRHDT and CDR2 FYEKMQ (reference sequence). V lost 2 bases and J 4 bases, leaving 11 bases between the germline ends. The CDR3 is 15 amino acids.

Details on this clonotype: A much larger clone lies a single base off, so this may be a read error. V usage is TRBV7-2 and J usage is TRBJ2-1; D possibly corresponds to TRBD2 (6 bases). Germline CDR1 reads SGHTA; CDR2 reads FQGNSA. This CDR3 comprises 17 residues. CDR3 protein: CASGLSVSGDLYNEQFF. CDR3 nucleotides: TGTGCCAGCGGCTTATCGGTGTCGGGGGACCTTTACAATGAGCAGTTCTTC.

The gene calls are TRBV27 and TRBJ2-1; D gene uncertain. Germline CDR1 is MNHEY and CDR2 is SMNVEV (reference sequence). This CDR3 contains 14 residues. The V gene lost 1 base and the J gene lost 0 bases, with 4 bases spanning the gap. CDR3 sequence (DNA): TGTGCCAGCAGTTTATACACCTCCTACAATGAGCAGTTCTTC. As protein: CASSLYTSYNEQFF.

This clonotype was detected only a few times. The chain carries TRBV20-1 and TRBJ2-1; D assignment may be TRBD1 or TRBD2 (5 bases each). Deletions cut 5 bases from V and 1 base from J, with 18 bases between. Germline V gene data show CDR1 as DFQATT and CDR2 as SNEGSKA (reference sequence). The CDR3 length is 16 residues. CDR3 sequence: CSADPPGTVSYNEQFF. DNA of the CDR3: TGCAGTGCTGACCCCCCAGGGACCGTTTCCTACAATGAGCAGTTCTTC.

The chain uses TRBV27 and TRBJ1-6; no clear D. CDR3 length equals 14 residues. In germline, CDR1 is MNHEY, CDR2 SMNVEV (reference sequence). The V end was cut by 6 bases, the J end by 8 bases, with 14 bases between. Written as DNA, the CDR3 is TGTGCCAGCAGCCTGAGGCGAGGACATTCACCCCTCCACTTT. This encodes CASSLRRGHSPLHF.

V usage is TRBV5-4 and J usage is TRBJ2-7, with 10 bases lining up with TRBD1. Germline-derived CDR1 and CDR2 are SGHNT and YYREEE (reference sequence). There are 16 residues in the CDR3. V dropped 3 bases and J dropped 1; count of bases not matched to a gene: 7. This chain's CDR3 is CASSSAGTGVSYEQYF. CDR3 nucleotides: TGTGCCAGCAGCTCAGCCGGGACAGGGGTGTCCTACGAGCAGTACTTC.

The rearrangement links TRBV2 to TRBJ2-3, with 8 bases lining up with TRBD1. The CDR3 runs 17 residues. The germline V gene encodes CDR1 SNHLY and CDR2 FYNNEI. Germline trimming cut 11 bases from V and 2 bases from J; bases unmatched to any gene: 18. CDR3 nucleotide sequence: TGTGCCTCCTTGCTAGTCCCGGGACAGGATAACACAGATACGCAGTATTTT. Its protein is CASLLVPGQDNTDTQYF.

This chain joins TRBV4-1 and TRBJ1-4; D may be TRBD1 (5 bases). The CDR3 has 14 residues. Germline V gene sequence: CDR1 MGHRA, CDR2 YSYEKL. Between the trimmed V and J ends, which lost 1 base and 3 bases, there was a span of 6 bases. The CDR3 DNA reads TGCGCCAGCAGCCAAGGGGGCCCTAATGAAAAACTGTTTTTT. Protein product: CASSQGGPNEKLFF.

This clonotype came up a few times. V and J are TRBV7-6 and TRBJ1-2; TRBD1 matches 8 bases. Germline V gene sequence: CDR1 SGHVS, CDR2 FNYEAQ. CDR3 length: 14 amino acids. V lost 3 bases and J lost 5; bases outside the gene matches: 5. The CDR3 loop reads CASSFQTGEYGYTF. CDR3 DNA sequence: TGTGCCAGCAGCTTCCAGACAGGGGAGTATGGCTACACCTTC.